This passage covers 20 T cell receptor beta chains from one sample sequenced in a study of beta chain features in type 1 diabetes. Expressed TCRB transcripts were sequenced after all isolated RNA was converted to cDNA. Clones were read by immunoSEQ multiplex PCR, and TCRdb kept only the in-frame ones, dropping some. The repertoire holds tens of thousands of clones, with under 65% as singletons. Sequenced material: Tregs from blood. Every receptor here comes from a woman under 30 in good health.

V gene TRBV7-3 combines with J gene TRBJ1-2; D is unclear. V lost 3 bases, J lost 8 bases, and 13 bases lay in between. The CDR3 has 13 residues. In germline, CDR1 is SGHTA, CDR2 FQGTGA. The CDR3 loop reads CASSFGGREGYTF. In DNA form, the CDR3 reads TGTGCCAGCAGCTTCGGCGGCCGTGAAGGCTACACCTTC.

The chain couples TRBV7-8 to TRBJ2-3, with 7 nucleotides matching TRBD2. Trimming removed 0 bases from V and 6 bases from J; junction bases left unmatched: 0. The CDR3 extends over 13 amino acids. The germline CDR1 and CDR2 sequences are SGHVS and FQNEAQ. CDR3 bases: TGTGCCAGCAGCTTAGCACTAGCGGATACGCAGTATTTT. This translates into CASSLALADTQYF.

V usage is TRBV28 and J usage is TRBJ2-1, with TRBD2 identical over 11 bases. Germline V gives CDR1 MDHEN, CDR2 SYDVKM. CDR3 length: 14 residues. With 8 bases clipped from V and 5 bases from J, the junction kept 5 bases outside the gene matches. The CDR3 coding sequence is TGTGCCAGCGGTACTAGCGGGAGCGACAATGAGCAGTTCTTC. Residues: CASGTSGSDNEQFF.

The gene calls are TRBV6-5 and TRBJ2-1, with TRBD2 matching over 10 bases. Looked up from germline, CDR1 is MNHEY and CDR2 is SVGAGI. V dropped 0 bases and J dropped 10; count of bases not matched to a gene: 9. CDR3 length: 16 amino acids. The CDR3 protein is CASSYSILAGVREQFF. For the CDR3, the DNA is TGTGCCAGCAGTTACTCGATCCTAGCGGGAGTTCGCGAGCAGTTCTTC.

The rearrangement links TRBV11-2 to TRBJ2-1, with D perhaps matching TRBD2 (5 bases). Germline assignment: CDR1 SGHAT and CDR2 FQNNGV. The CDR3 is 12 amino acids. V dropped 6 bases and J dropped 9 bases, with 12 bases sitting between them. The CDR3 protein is CASRWEWGEQFF. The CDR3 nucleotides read TGTGCCAGCAGGTGGGAGTGGGGTGAGCAGTTCTTC.

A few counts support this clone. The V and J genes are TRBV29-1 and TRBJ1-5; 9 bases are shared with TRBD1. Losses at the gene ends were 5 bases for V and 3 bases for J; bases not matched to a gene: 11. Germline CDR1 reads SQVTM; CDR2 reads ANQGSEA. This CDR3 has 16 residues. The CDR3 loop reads CSVIIAGTGYNQPQHF. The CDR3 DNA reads TGCAGCGTTATCATAGCCGGGACAGGGTACAATCAGCCCCAGCATTTT.

The CDR3 DNA reads as TGTGCCAGCAGCTTGGGGGGACTAGCGGGAGGGTTTGGGGAGACCCAGTACTTC. Residues: CASSLGGLAGGFGETQYF. The gene calls are TRBV7-2 and TRBJ2-5; 16 bases match TRBD2. The CDR3 runs to 18 residues. The V segment lost 3 bases and the J segment 5 bases; nucleotides outside the gene matches: 9. Germline V gene data show CDR1 as SGHTA and CDR2 as FQGNSA.

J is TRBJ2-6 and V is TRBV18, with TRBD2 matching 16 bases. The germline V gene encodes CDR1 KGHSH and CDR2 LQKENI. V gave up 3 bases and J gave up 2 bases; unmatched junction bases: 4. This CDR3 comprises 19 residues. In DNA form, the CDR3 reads TGTGCCAGCTCACCGGGACTAGCGGGAGGGCAGGCTGGGGCCAACGTCCTGACTTTC. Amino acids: CASSPGLAGGQAGANVLTF.

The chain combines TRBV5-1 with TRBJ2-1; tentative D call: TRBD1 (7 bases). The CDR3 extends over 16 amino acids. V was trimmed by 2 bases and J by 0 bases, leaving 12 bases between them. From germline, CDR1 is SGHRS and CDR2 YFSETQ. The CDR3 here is CASSFGGGSSYNEQFF. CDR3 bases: TGCGCCAGCAGCTTTGGAGGGGGCAGCTCCTACAATGAGCAGTTCTTC.

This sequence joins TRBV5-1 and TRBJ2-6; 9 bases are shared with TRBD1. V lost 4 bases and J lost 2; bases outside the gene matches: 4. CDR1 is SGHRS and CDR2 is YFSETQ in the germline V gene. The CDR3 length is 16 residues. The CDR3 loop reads CASSEGQGAGANVLTF. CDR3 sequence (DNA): TGCGCCAGCAGCGAGGGACAGGGAGCTGGGGCCAACGTCCTGACTTTC.

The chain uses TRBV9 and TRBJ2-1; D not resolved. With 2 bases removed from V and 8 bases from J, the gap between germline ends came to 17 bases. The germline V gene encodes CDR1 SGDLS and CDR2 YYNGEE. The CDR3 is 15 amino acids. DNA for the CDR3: TGTGCCAGCAGCGTCAGACTCACCATAGTCGATGAGCAGTTCTTC. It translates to CASSVRLTIVDEQFF.

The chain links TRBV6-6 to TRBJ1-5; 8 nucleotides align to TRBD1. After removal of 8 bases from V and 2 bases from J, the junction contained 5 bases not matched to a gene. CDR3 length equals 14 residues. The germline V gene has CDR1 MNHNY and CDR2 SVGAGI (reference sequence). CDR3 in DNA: TGTGCCAGCCGAGTGACAGGGGGCAATCAGCCCCAGCATTTT. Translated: CASRVTGGNQPQHF.

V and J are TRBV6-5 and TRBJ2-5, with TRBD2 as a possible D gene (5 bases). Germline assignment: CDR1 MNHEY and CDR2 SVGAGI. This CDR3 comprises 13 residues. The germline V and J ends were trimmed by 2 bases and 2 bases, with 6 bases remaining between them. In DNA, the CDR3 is TGTGCCAGCAGTTACGGGAGACAAGAGACCCAGTACTTC. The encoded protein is CASSYGRQETQYF.

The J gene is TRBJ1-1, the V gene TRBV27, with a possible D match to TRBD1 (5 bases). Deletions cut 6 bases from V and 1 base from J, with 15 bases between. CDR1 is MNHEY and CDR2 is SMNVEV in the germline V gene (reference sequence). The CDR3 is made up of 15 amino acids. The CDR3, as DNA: TGTGCCAGCAGAGATCCAGGGCGCAGGAACACTGAAGCTTTCTTT. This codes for CASRDPGRRNTEAFF.

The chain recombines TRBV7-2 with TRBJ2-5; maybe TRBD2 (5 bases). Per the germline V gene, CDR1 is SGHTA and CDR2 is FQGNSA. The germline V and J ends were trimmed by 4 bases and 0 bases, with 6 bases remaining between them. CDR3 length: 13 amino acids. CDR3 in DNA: TGTGCCAGCAGCTCCGGGAACCAAGAGACCCAGTACTTC. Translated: CASSSGNQETQYF. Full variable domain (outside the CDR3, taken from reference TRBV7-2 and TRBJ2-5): GAGVSQSPSNKVTEKGKDVELRCDPISGHTALYWYRQSLGQGLEFLIYFQGNSAPDKSGLPSDRFSAERTGGSVSTLTIQRTQQEDSAVYLCASSSGNQETQYFGPGTRLLVL.

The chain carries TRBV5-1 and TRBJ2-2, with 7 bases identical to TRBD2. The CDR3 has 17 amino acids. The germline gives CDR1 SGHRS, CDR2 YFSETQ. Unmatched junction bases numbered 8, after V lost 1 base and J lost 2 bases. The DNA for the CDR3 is TGCGCCAGCAGCTTGAGTAGGGCGGGGGTAAACACCGGGGAGCTGTTTTTT. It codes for CASSLSRAGVNTGELFF.

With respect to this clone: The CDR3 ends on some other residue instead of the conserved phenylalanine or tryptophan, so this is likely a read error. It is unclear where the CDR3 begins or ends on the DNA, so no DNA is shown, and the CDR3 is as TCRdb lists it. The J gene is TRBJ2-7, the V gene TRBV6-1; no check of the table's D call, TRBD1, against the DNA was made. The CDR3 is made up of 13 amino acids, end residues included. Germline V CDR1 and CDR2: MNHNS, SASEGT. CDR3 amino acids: CASRGTLGQGTRI.

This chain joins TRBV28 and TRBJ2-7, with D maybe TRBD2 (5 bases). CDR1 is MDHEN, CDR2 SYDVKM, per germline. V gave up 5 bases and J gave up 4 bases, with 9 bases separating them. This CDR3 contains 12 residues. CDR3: CASSKTGYEQYF. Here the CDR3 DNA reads TGTGCCAGCAGTAAAACGGGGTACGAGCAGTACTTC.

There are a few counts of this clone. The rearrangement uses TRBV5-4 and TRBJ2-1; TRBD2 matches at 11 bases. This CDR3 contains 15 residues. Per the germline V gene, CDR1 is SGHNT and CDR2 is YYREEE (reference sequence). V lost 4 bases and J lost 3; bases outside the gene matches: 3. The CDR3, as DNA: TGTGCCAGCAGCAAGGGACTAGCGGTCTACAATGAGCAGTTCTTC. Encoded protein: CASSKGLAVYNEQFF.

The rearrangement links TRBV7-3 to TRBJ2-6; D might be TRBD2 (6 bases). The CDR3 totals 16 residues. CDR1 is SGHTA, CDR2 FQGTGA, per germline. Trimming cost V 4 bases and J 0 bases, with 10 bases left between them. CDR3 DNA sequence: TGTGCCAGCAGCTCCCAGACTAGCTCTGGGGCCAACGTCCTGACTTTC. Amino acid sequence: CASSSQTSSGANVLTF.